These T cell receptor beta chains were read from a single sample in a study of blood T cell repertoires in COVID-19. Libraries were prepared by immunoSEQ multiplex PCR; TCRdb keeps only in-frame clonotypes and omits some of them. The table lists about 75,000 clones, roughly 70% of them singletons. Sequencing was done on a sample of peripheral blood. These receptors came from a human donor with acute or convalescent COVID-19. The donor label of this sample is uncertain. CDR3s include the opening cysteine and the closing phenylalanine or tryptophan. The D gene is left open where the match is weak. Clone size is given for some rows only: seen once, a few or many times, or a class if the clone is expanded.

>NA|TRBV20-1|TRBJ2-3|TRBD2
TGCAGTGCTAGTAAGCGGGGCCCTCCCACAGATACGCAGTATTTT
CSASKRGPPTDTQYF
>few|TRBV19|TRBJ1-5|TRBD1
TGTGCCAGTAGTATAACAGGGGGCAGCAATCAGCCCCAGCATTTT
CASSITGGSNQPQHF
>NA|TRBV25-1|TRBJ1-4|NA
TGTGCCAGCCGCCCTCGGGGATTCAATGAAAAACTGTTTTTT
CASRPRGFNEKLFF
>NA|TRBV7-2|TRBJ2-3|TRBD2
TGTGCCAGCAGCTTAAGAGCGGGAGGGGGCGACACAGATACGCAGTATTTT
CASSLRAGGGDTDTQYF
>once|TRBV7-9|TRBJ2-7|NA
TGTGCCAGCACCCCTCCTAGGGGAGGAGGAGTAGACTACGAGCAGTACTTC
CASTPPRGGGVDYEQYF
>NA|TRBV5-1|TRBJ1-1|NA
TGCGCCAGCAGCTTGGGACCACCGGGGTACACTGAAGCTTTCTTT
CASSLGPPGYTEAFF
>few|TRBV28|TRBJ2-7|NA
TGTGCCAGCAGTCGGGCGACCAGGCCGGGCGGGCTCTACGAGCAGTACTTC
CASSRATRPGGLYEQYF
>NA|TRBV19|TRBJ2-1|NA
TGTGCCAGTAGTATCACGAGAGGGGGCTCCTACAATGAGCAGTTCTTC
CASSITRGGSYNEQFF
>NA|TRBV10-3|TRBJ1-1|TRBD1
TGTGCCATCAGTGAGTCGCAGGGGGCTGTCACTGAAGCTTTCTTT
CAISESQGAVTEAFF
>NA|TRBV5-1|TRBJ1-4|TRBD1
TGCGCCAGCAGCCCGGACAGGGGGCCTGCAACTAATGAAAAACTGTTTTTT
CASSPDRGPATNEKLFF
>NA|TRBV3-1/TRBV3-2|TRBJ1-1|NA
TGTGCCAGCAGCCAATCCGGGGTCATGAACACTGAAGCTTTCTTT
CASSQSGVMNTEAFF
>NA|TRBV18|TRBJ2-5|TRBD2
TGTGCCAGCTCATTCCAGGTCCCGTCCGATCTAGCGGGAGGCTCAGAGACCCAGTACTTC
CASSFQVPSDLAGGSETQYF
>NA|TRBV5-4|TRBJ2-1|TRBD1
TGTGCCAGCAGCTTGGGCGGGACAGGGAACAATGAGCAGTTCTTC
CASSLGGTGNNEQFF
>NA|TRBV20-1|TRBJ2-1|NA
TGCAGTGTCGGGACTCCCAATGAGCAGTTCTTC
CSVGTPNEQFF
>NA|TRBV11-2|TRBJ2-3|NA
TGTGCCAGCAGATCGAGGGAGGGCACAGATACGCAGTATTTT
CASRSREGTDTQYF
>NA|TRBV2|TRBJ2-5|NA
TGTGCCAGCAGTATTCCCGTGGGGGGTGCGGAGACCCAGTACTTC
CASSIPVGGAETQYF
>few|TRBV30|TRBJ1-4|NA
TGTGCCTGGAGTGGGAAGGGGAGGCCTAATGAAAAACTGTTTTTT
CAWSGKGRPNEKLFF
>NA|TRBV11-2|TRBJ2-5|TRBD2
TGTGCCAGCAGCTTAGTTCCTAGCGGGGGAGGCGAGACCCAGTACTTC
CASSLVPSGGGETQYF
>NA|TRBV6-5|TRBJ2-7|NA
TGTGCCAGCAGTACCAGGGAATCCTACGAGCAGTACTTC
CASSTRESYEQYF
>many|TRBV10-1|TRBJ2-7|TRBD2
TGCGCCAACCCCCGGAGCGGGAGTGGTGAGCAGTACTTC
CANPRSGSGEQYF
>medium-sized|TRBV4-1|TRBJ1-1|NA
TGCGCCAGCACCCGGGACATCAACACTGAAGCTTTCTTT
CASTRDINTEAFF
>many|TRBV19|TRBJ2-2|TRBD2
TGTGCCAGTAGTATGCGAGGCACGGGGGGGACCGGGGAGCTGTTTTTT
CASSMRGTGGTGELFF
>NA|TRBV5-5|TRBJ1-1|NA
TGTGCCAGCAGCTTTTATGCGGGCCGTGGCACTGAAGCTTTCTTT
CASSFYAGRGTEAFF
>NA|TRBV6-5|TRBJ2-1|TRBD2
TGTGCCAGCGGCAAGCGGGAGGGAAACAATGAGCAGTTCTTC
CASGKREGNNEQFF
>NA|TRBV10-1|TRBJ2-1|NA
TGCGCCAGCAGTGGGGCCCCCAGCGGGCCTACCTACAATGAGCAGTTCTTC
CASSGAPSGPTYNEQFF
>NA|TRBV5-5|TRBJ2-7|NA
TGTGCCAGCAGCCCGAGAGCCCAGGGCTACGAGCAGTACTTC
CASSPRAQGYEQYF
>NA|TRBV5-4|TRBJ2-2|NA
TGTGCCAGCAGCTTAGAAGGAGCGAACACCGGGGAGCTGTTTTTT
CASSLEGANTGELFF
>few|TRBV3-1/TRBV3-2|TRBJ2-5|TRBD1
TGTGCCAGCAGCCTCGTCCCGGGACAGGGGGTCCGTTCCCCGACCCAGTACTTC
CASSLVPGQGVRSPTQYF
>once|TRBV12-3/TRBV12-4|TRBJ2-1|NA
TGTGCCACCCCGAAAGAACAGGACAATGAGCAGTTCTTC
CATPKEQDNEQFF
>NA|TRBV6-5|TRBJ2-7|NA
TGTGCCAGCAGTTACCTGGCCAGGCCCCCCTACGAGCAGTACTTC
CASSYLARPPYEQYF
>NA|TRBV7-9|TRBJ2-2|TRBD1
TGTGCCAGCAGGCAGGGGGTAAACACCGGGGAGCTGTTTTTT
CASRQGVNTGELFF
>once|TRBV4-3|TRBJ1-4|NA
TGCGCCAGCAGCCAAGGGACAAAGTCGAATGAAAAACTGTTTTTT
CASSQGTKSNEKLFF
>NA|TRBV7-2|TRBJ1-3|TRBD1
TGTGCCAGCAGCTTAGTCGGGACAGGGTCTGGAAACACCATATATTTT
CASSLVGTGSGNTIYF
>NA|TRBV3-1/TRBV3-2|TRBJ1-6|NA
TGTGCCAGCAGCTTAAGGGAGGGGTTTAATTCACCCCTCCACTTT
CASSLREGFNSPLHF
>few|TRBV15|TRBJ2-4|NA
TGTGCCACCAGGCATTCGGGCAGGGTCGCTACCGATAAAAACATTCAGTACTTC
CATRHSGRVATDKNIQYF
>NA|TRBV5-1|TRBJ1-2|TRBD1
TGCGCCAGCCGAACCACGGACCGGGACAGCCTCTATGGCTACACCTTC
CASRTTDRDSLYGYTF
>NA|TRBV6-6|TRBJ1-5|NA
TGTGCCAGCAGTTACTCGTGGGACTCCCCTGATCCCCAGCATTTT
CASSYSWDSPDPQHF
>NA|TRBV5-1|TRBJ2-1|NA
TGCGCCAGCAGCTTGCCCGGACTAAGCTACAATGAGCAGTTCTTC
CASSLPGLSYNEQFF
>NA|TRBV12-3/TRBV12-4|TRBJ1-5|NA
TGTGCCAGCAGTCTAACCGTCAATCAGCCCCAGCATTTT
CASSLTVNQPQHF
>NA|TRBV27|TRBJ1-1|NA
TGTGCCAGCAGTTTATCGGCAGGGTTGAACACTGAAGCTTTCTTT
CASSLSAGLNTEAFF
>NA|TRBV6-5|TRBJ2-7|TRBD1
TGTGCCAGCAGACGGACAGGGTCCTACGAGCAGTACTTC
CASRRTGSYEQYF
>NA|TRBV5-6|TRBJ2-5|NA
TGTGCCAGCAGCTTGGGAATGATAGGGGGCCAAGAGACCCAGTACTTC
CASSLGMIGGQETQYF
>NA|TRBV7-9|TRBJ2-1|NA
TGTGCCAGCAGCCGATCCATGGGGGGCTACAATGAGCAGTTCTTC
CASSRSMGGYNEQFF
>NA|TRBV19|TRBJ2-4|NA
TGTGCCAGTAGTATGGCAGGGGTTGGGGAAGCCAAAAACATTCAGTACTTC
CASSMAGVGEAKNIQYF
>NA|TRBV27|TRBJ2-5|NA
TGTGCCAGCAGGGACGGGGGAGAGACCCAGTACTTC
CASRDGGETQYF
>many|TRBV28|TRBJ1-3|TRBD1
TGTGCCAGCAGTACCTCAGGGGGCTCTGTTGGAAACACCATATATTTT
CASSTSGGSVGNTIYF
>once|TRBV30|TRBJ1-1|NA
TGTGCCTGGCAACTGACAGGGAACACTGAAGCTTTCTTT
CAWQLTGNTEAFF
>NA|TRBV6-6|TRBJ1-5|NA
TGTGCCAGCAGACCCGACAGTAGCAATCAGCCCCAGCATTTT
CASRPDSSNQPQHF